Described below is a single T cell receptor (beta chain) sequence and its context. Its target is unknown. The data are from a study of cytomegalovirus exposure and HLA in healthy donors. The wider study: A subsequent analysis reported that the 120 or so validation repertoires were produced on the same platform that had also been used for the roughly 670 first-cohort repertoires.

Study-level results: Most TCR sequences were uncommon, yet certain public TCRs appeared in many donors.

Sequencing was performed with immunoSEQ multiplex PCR; in TCRdb, only in-frame clones are kept and a portion is missing. This table has around 200,000 clones, 80% to 85% appearing once. The TCR sequence derives from a woman aged 30 to 39 in good health and CMV-seronegative. Sequenced sample: PBMCs.

CDR3 sequence reads: CASSLIEIAGTNEQFF. CDR3 sequence (DNA): TGCGCCAGCAGCTTGATCGAAATAGCGGGAACCAATGAGCAGTTCTTC. The rearrangement joins TRBV5-1 to TRBJ2-1, with TRBD2 matching 8 bases. The V and J ends lost 1 base and 6 bases, in that order; junction bases with no gene match: 9. This CDR3 has 16 residues. The germline gives CDR1 SGHRS, CDR2 YFSETQ.